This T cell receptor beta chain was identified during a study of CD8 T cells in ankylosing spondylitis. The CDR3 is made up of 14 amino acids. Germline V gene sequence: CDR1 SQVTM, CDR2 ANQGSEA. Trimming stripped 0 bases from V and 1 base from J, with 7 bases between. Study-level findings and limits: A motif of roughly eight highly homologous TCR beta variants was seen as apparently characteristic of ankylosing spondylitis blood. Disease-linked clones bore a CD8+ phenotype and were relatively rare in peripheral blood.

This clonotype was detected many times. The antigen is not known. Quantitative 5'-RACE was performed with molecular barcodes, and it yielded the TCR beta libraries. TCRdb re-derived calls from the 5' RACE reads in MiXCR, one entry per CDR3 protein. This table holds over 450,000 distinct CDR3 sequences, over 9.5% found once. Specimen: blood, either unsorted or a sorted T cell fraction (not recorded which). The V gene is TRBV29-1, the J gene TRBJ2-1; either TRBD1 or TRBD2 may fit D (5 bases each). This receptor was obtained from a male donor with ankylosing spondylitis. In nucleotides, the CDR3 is TGCAGCGTTGAAGAGGGGGAATCCTACAATGAGCAGTTCTTC. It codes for CSVEEGESYNEQFF.